A single sample is the source of the 12 T cell receptor beta chains below, sequenced in a study of T cell responses to AZD1222 COVID-19 vaccine. TCRdb's copy holds only in-frame clones and misses some; the assay was immunoSEQ multiplex PCR. The table shows about 150,000 clones, with more than 85% occurring only once. The sample was peripheral blood, taken on day 0 of AZD1222 vaccination. The receptor source for this set is an adult in good health.

The chain has TRBV19 and TRBJ1-3, with D uncertain. V lost 5 bases and J 0 bases, leaving 5 bases between the germline ends. The CDR3 runs 13 residues. CDR1 is LNHDA and CDR2 is SQIVND in the germline V gene (reference sequence). CDR3 in DNA: TGTGCCAGTAGTTACAACTCTGGAAACACCATATATTTT. Translating it yields CASSYNSGNTIYF.

The chain has TRBV23-1 and TRBJ2-5; 8 bases map to TRBD1. TRBV23-1 has ORF status, its function being uncertain. This CDR3 spans 14 amino acids. V lost 3 bases, J lost 2 bases, and 2 bases stayed unmatched. DNA for the CDR3: TGCGCCAGCAGTCAGGGACAGGAACAAGAGACCCAGTACTTC. It translates to CASSQGQEQETQYF.

This clone occurred once. The chain is built from TRBV3-1 (or the pseudogene TRBV3-2) and TRBJ2-2; 7 bases are a match to TRBD1. With V trimmed by 4 bases and J by 2 bases, 13 bases remained unmatched. From germline, CDR1 is LGHDT and CDR2 YNNKEL (reference sequence). The CDR3 extends over 18 amino acids. DNA of the CDR3: TGTGCCAGCAGCCTTATTTACCGGGACAGAACTAACACCGGGGAGCTGTTTTTT. Translating gives CASSLIYRDRTNTGELFF.

The J gene is TRBJ1-3, the V gene TRBV4-3; possible D gene TRBD1, 5 bases. The CDR3 spans 15 residues. Germline CDR1 and CDR2: LGHNA and YSLEER. The ends were cut back, 3 bases at V and 2 bases at J, with 11 bases in the middle. The CDR3 protein is CASSQGLGAGNTIYF. CDR3 nucleotide sequence: TGCGCCAGCAGCCAGGGACTGGGGGCTGGAAACACCATATATTTT.

The chain links TRBV7-8 to TRBJ1-2; D is ambiguous. The CDR3 loop spans 13 amino acids. Per germline, CDR1 SGHVS and CDR2 FQNEAQ. V shed 7 bases and J shed 5 bases, with 14 bases lying between them. CDR3 sequence reads: CASTPDGGYGYTF. Written as DNA, the CDR3 is TGTGCCAGCACCCCGGACGGTGGGTATGGCTACACCTTC.

The J gene is TRBJ1-6, the V gene TRBV7-6; 10 bases line up with TRBD1. The V gene end was trimmed by 3 bases and the J gene end by 5 bases; junction bases not matched to a gene: 4. The CDR3 is made up of 16 amino acids. Germline lookup yields CDR1 SGHVS and CDR2 FNYEAQ. As DNA, the CDR3 is TGTGCCAGCAGCTTGGGACAGGGGAGGAATAATTCACCCCTCCACTTT. This codes for CASSLGQGRNNSPLHF.

The V and J genes are TRBV6-5 and TRBJ1-6; 9 nucleotides line up with TRBD1. Germline assignment: CDR1 MNHEY and CDR2 SVGAGI. There are 13 residues in the CDR3. The trim removed 6 bases at V and 10 bases at J, leaving 4 bases unmatched. CDR3 bases: TGTGCCAGCAGGGAGACAGGGGGGTCACCCCTCCACTTT. It is translated as CASRETGGSPLHF.

The chain uses TRBV6-6 and TRBJ2-1; no firm D call. The CDR3 loop spans 16 amino acids. The germline V gene has CDR1 MNHNY and CDR2 SVGAGI (reference sequence). Trimming took off 6 bases at V and 0 bases at J, with 15 bases between the two ends. This CDR3 reads CASSLDTFSSYNEQFF. CDR3 nucleotides: TGTGCCAGCAGCCTTGACACTTTCAGCTCCTACAATGAGCAGTTCTTC.

This chain connects TRBV5-4 to TRBJ2-1, with D perhaps TRBD2 (6 bases). Trimming removed 4 bases from V and 2 bases from J, with 16 bases in between. The CDR3 sequence is 16 residues long. Germline lookup yields CDR1 SGHNT and CDR2 YYREEE (reference sequence). CDR3: CASSPGTGVTYNEQFF. CDR3 in DNA: TGTGCCAGCAGCCCCGGGACGGGGGTTACCTACAATGAGCAGTTCTTC.

V is TRBV6-5 and J is TRBJ1-6, with 7 bases matching TRBD1. The CDR3 is made up of 15 amino acids. Germline assignment: CDR1 MNHEY and CDR2 SVGAGI. Unmatched junction bases numbered 5, after V lost 0 bases and J lost 9 bases. CDR3 coding DNA: TGTGCCAGCAGTTACTCGCAGACAGGGATTTCACCCCTCCACTTT. Amino acid sequence: CASSYSQTGISPLHF.

This rearrangement joins TRBV9 to TRBJ2-2; 11 bases are a match to TRBD2. In germline, CDR1 is SGDLS, CDR2 YYNGEE. The CDR3 has 19 amino acids. J gave up 1 base and V 0 bases, and 8 bases lay outside the gene matches. Written as DNA, the CDR3 is TGTGCCAGCAGCGTAGGAGGTTGGCTAGCGGGAGGGAACACCGGGGAGCTGTTTTTT. Translating it yields CASSVGGWLAGGNTGELFF.

The CDR3 sequence: CASSVGQVLVDGYTF. Here the CDR3 DNA reads TGTGCCAGCAGCGTAGGCCAGGTCCTTGTGGATGGCTACACCTTC. The chain uses TRBV11-1 and TRBJ1-2; D uncertain. Germline assignment: CDR1 SGHAT and CDR2 FQDESV (reference sequence). Trimming left V 5 bases short and J 6 bases short, with 19 bases between. The CDR3 spans 15 residues.